This TCR beta chain was observed in a study of shared clonotypes between healthy human individuals (dated by TCRdb to 2020 to 2021). Study-wide context: A few men and a couple of women, aged 18 to 49 years, made up the cohort. For each donor, CD4 naive and CD4 memory were each run on three plates, CD8 naive on two plates, and CD8 memory on one plate. The study deeply sequenced blood TCR repertoires of several healthy adults to estimate repertoire size and the extent of clonotype sharing between individuals. To increase sequencing depth and limit assay-specific biases, TCR repertoire library preparation and sequencing were carried out by different laboratories using diverse techniques. Per donor, leukapheresis produced somewhere between about 0.85 and 10 billion PBMCs.

This clone was seen once. Its antigen remains unidentified. No base quality values were provided; no much bigger clone lies one nucleotide off. CD8 naive samples consisted of CD45RO-negative cells that were positively selected for CCR7, yielding a CD45RA+CCR7+ population without TemRA cells. The donors were healthy, HIV-negative adults with no recently reported acute infections or vaccinations. Every donor was a Caucasian adult residing in Nashville, Tennessee, USA. Blood was obtained by leukapheresis, after which PBMCs were separated by Ficoll-Histopaque density gradient centrifugation and cryopreserved in liquid nitrogen vapor phase. Purity and quantity of every magnetically sorted T cell population were checked by analytical flow cytometry. From each sorted fraction, genomic DNA was isolated and quantified by UV absorbance on a Nanodrop 2000c. V loses 3 bases, J loses 3 bases, and the germline ends lie 12 bases apart. The CDR3 measures 15 amino acids from cysteine to phenylalanine. The entry retains the CDR3 DNA only, 45 bases that are in frame from base 1. Reading the germline V gene (reference sequence) gives CDR1 MNHEY and CDR2 SMNVEV.

Results the study describes overall, beyond this receptor: Across several donors, around 5% of naive CD4, roughly 3.5% of naive CD8, around 2.5% of memory CD4, and 0.4% of memory CD8 clonotypes were shared. Incomplete sequencing was indicated by rarefaction of sorted-subset datasets, despite the large sequencing depth. Sampling was limited to blood, and TCR repertoires in tissue likely differ from TCR repertoires in blood. Based on pairwise subsampling, the degree of clonotype sharing among donors was expected to be affected by sequencing depth. Larger estimated clonotype richness was generally found for naive subsets than for memory subsets. The small number of donors limited the genetic and exposure-history diversity represented. Clonotypes shared by all four sorted-subset donors showed higher generation probabilities than non-shared clonotypes.

Using the deep immunoSEQ assay, multiplex PCR amplified TCR CDR3 regions from genomic DNA. Extracted genomic DNA from each cell subset was distributed evenly across all wells of several immunoSEQ 96-well plates, and each plate was treated as a replicate. Each replicate PCR for sorted subsets received around 210 ng genomic DNA, equal to roughly 30,000 T cell genomes. The purified libraries were quantified using a Qubit 3.0 fluorometer, sized with a Bioanalyzer 2100, and then quantified again using the KAPA Library Quantification kit. A separate single-read 150-cycle Illumina NextSeq 550 flow cell was used to sequence each immunoSEQ 96-well plate. In the original analysis: Because the immunoSEQ output held only junctional sequences and lacked quality scores, the filtering could not match the filtering applied to full-length reads. Sequences were annotated with PyIR, a Python wrapper for IgBLAST v1.9, using IMGT germline references to assign V/J genes and CDR3. Reads were filtered out if the reads had weak V/J assignments (E-value above 1e-6), no CDR3, stop codons, out-of-frame junctions, or ambiguous translated residues. A V3J clonotype was defined by an identical inferred V gene, J gene, and CDR3 amino acid sequence. Percentage overlap between repertoires was calculated by dividing the number of shared unique clonotypes by the size of the smaller repertoire. Repertoire richness was assessed with RTK rarefaction, the Chao1 estimator, and Recon v2.1 estimates of unobserved clonotypes. Generation probabilities were computed with OLGA for all TCRbeta clonotypes obtained by the gDNA method from a few donors. Sourced from immuneACCESS, this table was stored by TCRdb with only in-frame sequences that have V and J called. A share of the clones is absent; for the studies checked, an unresolved V gene accounts for under half, and the remainder has no known explanation. V and J calls and clone size follow that table, whereas D and trimming were derived from the DNA. This sample comprises around 550,000 clones, roughly 95% of them detected only once. 0.11% of the sample is taken by the ten largest.

The sample consisted of naive CD8+ T cells sorted from blood. According to the study, the label for this sample's cell subset or site signals: CD45RA+CCR7+. This sequence was found in a woman aged 25 to 39 in good health. The chain uses TRBV27 and TRBJ1-3; possibly the D gene is TRBD1, per 6 matching bases. The CDR3 is CASSFRGAYGNTIYF. The nucleotide sequence is TGTGCCAGCAGTTTCCGGGGGGCCTATGGAAACACCATATATTTT.